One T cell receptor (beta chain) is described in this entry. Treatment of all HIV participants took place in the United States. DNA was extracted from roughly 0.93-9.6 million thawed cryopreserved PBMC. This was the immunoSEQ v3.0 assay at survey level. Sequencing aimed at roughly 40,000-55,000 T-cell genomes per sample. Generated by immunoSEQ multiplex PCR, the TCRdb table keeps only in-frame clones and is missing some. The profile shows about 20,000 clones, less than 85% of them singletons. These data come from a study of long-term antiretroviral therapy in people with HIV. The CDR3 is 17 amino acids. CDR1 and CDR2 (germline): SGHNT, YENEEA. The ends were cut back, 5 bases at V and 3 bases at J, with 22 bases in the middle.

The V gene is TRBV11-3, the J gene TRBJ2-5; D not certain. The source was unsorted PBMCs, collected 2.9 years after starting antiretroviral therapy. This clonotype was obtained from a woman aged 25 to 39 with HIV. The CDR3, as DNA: TGTGCCAGCAGCCCCACCCGAAATAAACTCGACGAAGAGACCCAGTACTTC. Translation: CASSPTRNKLDEETQYF.